What follows are 32 T cell receptor beta chains derived from one specimen sequenced in a study of CXCR3-negative and CXCR3-positive naive CD8 T cells. General study findings and limits: Hydrophobicity of TRB CDR3s was greater in CXCR3-positive naive cells than in CXCR3-negative naive cells.

Preparation of TRB cDNA libraries relied on 5' RACE carrying UMI labels. TCRdb re-called the 5' RACE reads; one entry per CDR3 protein, DNA not given. The repertoire table contains approximately 100,000 distinct CDR3 sequences. For these receptors, no antigen is known. The source material was naive CXCR3+ CD8+ T cells from blood. Regarding subset: CD45RO-CCR7+CD27+CD95- naive CD8+ T cells expressing CXCR3 (TNR3+). The receptors derive from a human donor in good health. Some clones in this sample may be carry-over from other donors' samples.

The chain employs TRBV29-1 and TRBJ2-1; as DNA is missing, the TRBD2 call by TCRdb cannot be tested. Germline V lookup: CDR1 SQVTM, CDR2 ANQGSEA. The CDR3 covers 13 residues. The CDR3 loop is CSALSGGANEQFF.

This sequence joins TRBV10-3 and TRBJ2-7. The CDR3 runs to 11 residues. Germline loops: CDR1 ENHRY, CDR2 SYGVKD. The CDR3: CAAGIGYEQYF.

This chain joins TRBV29-1 and TRBJ2-3. The germline V gene encodes CDR1 SQVTM and CDR2 ANQGSEA. CDR3 size: 15 residues. CDR3 loop: CSVVMAQTSTDTQYF.

This chain links TRBV7-9 with TRBJ2-7; TCRdb's D call, TRBD2, is unchecked because there is no DNA. Germline CDR1 reads SEHNR; CDR2 reads FQNEAQ (reference sequence). CDR3 length: 15 amino acids. The CDR3 reads CASTGTSGSTYEQYF.

This rearrangement joins TRBV29-1 to TRBJ2-1; TCRdb reports TRBD1, a call that lacks DNA to check it against. This CDR3 has 12 residues. Per germline, CDR1 SQVTM and CDR2 ANQGSEA. Here the CDR3 reads CSVPGIYNEQFF.

V and J are TRBV14 and TRBJ2-7; TCRdb names TRBD1, which stays unverified in the absence of DNA. This CDR3 has 15 amino acids. Germline assignment: CDR1 SGHDN and CDR2 FVKESK. The CDR3 spells CASRPSTGSDYEQYF.

The chain recombines TRBV5-1 with TRBJ2-7; the D call of TRBD1 rests on TCRdb alone, since no DNA is present to check it. This CDR3 is 15 amino acids long. Germline CDR1 is SGHRS and CDR2 is YFSETQ. The CDR3 sequence: CASSLPRTGGYEQYF. The full variable domain, its missing parts supplied by reference TRBV5-1 and TRBJ2-7, is KAGVTQTPRYLIKTRGQQVTLSCSPISGHRSVSWYQQTPGQGLQFLFEYFSETQRNKGNFPGRFSGRQFSNSRSEMNVSTLELGDSALYLCASSLPRTGGYEQYFGPGTRLTVT.

This chain's CDR3 is CASSLSGMAYEQYF. J is TRBJ2-7 and V is TRBV28. Per the germline V gene, CDR1 is MDHEN and CDR2 is SYDVKM. The CDR3 is made up of 14 amino acids.

The rearrangement uses TRBV7-9 and TRBJ1-4. In germline, CDR1 is SEHNR, CDR2 FQNEAQ (reference sequence). The CDR3 covers 15 residues. The CDR3 sequence: CASSTTTATNEKLFF. Using reference TRBV7-9 and TRBJ1-4 for the parts outside the CDR3, the full variable domain is DTGVSQNPRHKITKRGQNVTFRCDPISEHNRLYWYRQTLGQGPEFLTYFQNEAQLEKSRLLSDRFSAERPKGSFSTLEIQRTEQGDSAMYLCASSTTTATNEKLFFGSGTQLSVL.

This chain joins TRBV19 and TRBJ1-1; there is no DNA to check the TCRdb D call of TRBD1. CDR1 is LNHDA, CDR2 SQIVND, per germline (reference sequence). The CDR3 contains 13 residues. CDR3 sequence: CASSMVPRTEAFF.

The chain links TRBV20-1 to TRBJ2-7; TCRdb lists TRBD1, though no DNA is available to test this call. CDR1 DFQATT and CDR2 SNEGSKA come from the germline V gene (reference sequence). The CDR3 has 13 amino acids. CDR3 amino acids: CSARRGGSYEQYF.

The chain combines TRBV19 with TRBJ2-7. The length of the CDR3 is 14 residues. The germline V gene encodes CDR1 LNHDA and CDR2 SQIVND (reference sequence). The CDR3 reads CASSEGGFSYEQYF.

This rearrangement joins TRBV18 to TRBJ2-1. The CDR3 is 15 residues long. Looked up from germline, CDR1 is KGHSH and CDR2 is LQKENI. CDR3: CASSPSGGDYNEQFF. The variable domain in full, with the rest retrieved from reference TRBV18 and TRBJ2-1, is NAGVMQNPRHLVRRRGQEARLRCSPMKGHSHVYWYRQLPEEGLKFMVYLQKENIIDESGMPKERFSAEFPKEGPSILRIQQVVRGDSAAYFCASSPSGGDYNEQFFGPGTRLTVL.

The J gene is TRBJ1-2, the V gene TRBV11-3; TCRdb picks TRBD1, but there is no DNA to check that call. The length of the CDR3 is 14 residues. From germline, CDR1 is SGHNT and CDR2 YENEEA. CDR3: CASSSPGVNYGYTF.

This chain joins TRBV29-1 and TRBJ2-5; as DNA is missing, the TRBD2 call by TCRdb cannot be tested. The germline CDR1 and CDR2 sequences are SQVTM and ANQGSEA. The CDR3 runs to 11 residues. The CDR3: CSVEGGETQYF.

The CDR3 sequence is CSVSSGRSYEQYF. The rearrangement joins TRBV29-1 to TRBJ2-7. The CDR3 runs 13 residues. CDR1 is SQVTM and CDR2 is ANQGSEA in the germline V gene.

The V gene is TRBV7-8, the J gene TRBJ1-2; lacking DNA, the TRBD1 call made by TCRdb goes unchecked. This CDR3 spans 17 amino acids. Per germline, CDR1 SGHVS and CDR2 FQNEAQ. The CDR3 protein is CASSRTTGTGVNYGYTF.

V gene TRBV4-1 combines with J gene TRBJ2-4; TCRdb reports TRBD1, a call that lacks DNA to check it against. The germline gives CDR1 MGHRA, CDR2 YSYEKL. The CDR3 contains 14 residues. The CDR3 spells CASSQGPLGNIQYF.

The chain is built from TRBV7-9 and TRBJ2-1; no DNA is available, so the TRBD2 call from TCRdb remains unchecked. Germline values: CDR1 SEHNR, CDR2 FQNEAQ (reference sequence). The CDR3 totals 16 residues. Here the CDR3 reads CASSLAGLAGVNEQFF.

V gene TRBV5-1 combines with J gene TRBJ2-7; TCRdb's D gene call, TRBD1, goes unchecked for lack of DNA. Germline V gene lookup returns CDR1 SGHRS and CDR2 YFSETQ. The CDR3 length is 18 residues. CDR3 protein: CASSSLGETGTATYEQYF.

The chain combines TRBV14 with TRBJ2-1; without DNA, the TCRdb call of TRBD2 cannot be checked. CDR1 is SGHDN, CDR2 FVKESK, per germline. CDR3 length: 15 amino acids. The CDR3 sequence: CASSQGTSGGDEQFF.

J is TRBJ2-3 and V is TRBV29-1; without DNA, the TCRdb call of TRBD1 cannot be checked. Germline CDR1 SQVTM, CDR2 ANQGSEA. The CDR3 is made up of 14 amino acids. CDR3 sequence reads: CSVERGPRPDTQYF.

CDR3 sequence: CASSPGTSGDPMFDNEQFF. The chain recombines TRBV18 with TRBJ2-1; TCRdb reports TRBD2, a call that lacks DNA to check it against. The germline CDR1 and CDR2 sequences are KGHSH and LQKENI. The CDR3 is 19 residues long.

The chain combines TRBV18 with TRBJ2-7. CDR3 size: 13 residues. Germline-derived CDR1 and CDR2 are KGHSH and LQKENI. The CDR3 sequence: CASSPIRWDEQYF. The full variable domain, rest sourced from reference TRBV18 and TRBJ2-7, is NAGVMQNPRHLVRRRGQEARLRCSPMKGHSHVYWYRQLPEEGLKFMVYLQKENIIDESGMPKERFSAEFPKEGPSILRIQQVVRGDSAAYFCASSPIRWDEQYFGPGTRLTVT.

The chain links TRBV5-6 to TRBJ2-7; TCRdb lists TRBD2, though no DNA is available to test this call. From germline, CDR1 is SGHDT and CDR2 YYEEEE. The CDR3 loop spans 15 amino acids. Here the CDR3 reads CASSLVGGGSDEQYF.

This chain joins TRBV29-1 and TRBJ1-1. CDR1 is SQVTM, CDR2 ANQGSEA, per germline. CDR3 size: 13 residues. The chain's CDR3 is CSAKGPGGTEAFF.

The genes are TRBV20-1 and TRBJ2-7; lacking DNA, the TRBD1 call made by TCRdb goes unchecked. Germline V gene sequence: CDR1 DFQATT, CDR2 SNEGSKA (reference sequence). This CDR3 comprises 13 residues. The CDR3: CSATVGVSYEQYF.

The V call is TRBV5-1, the J call TRBJ2-1; checking the TCRdb D call of TRBD1 is not possible without DNA. This CDR3 spans 15 amino acids. Germline CDR1 SGHRS, CDR2 YFSETQ. This CDR3 reads CANKGRVSSYNEQFF.

V is TRBV7-3 and J is TRBJ2-1. Germline CDR1 reads SGHTA; CDR2 reads FQGTGA. The CDR3 covers 13 residues. The CDR3 here is CASSLGTYNEQFF.

V is TRBV11-2 and J is TRBJ2-1; TCRdb's D call, TRBD1, is unchecked because there is no DNA. This CDR3 spans 13 amino acids. In germline, CDR1 is SGHAT, CDR2 FQNNGV. CDR3 protein: CASSSPYNNEQFF.

The chain recombines TRBV6-2 or TRBV6-3 with TRBJ2-1; there is no DNA to check the TCRdb D call of TRBD2. CDR3 length: 14 residues. The V gene's germline CDR1 is MNHEY and CDR2 SVGEGT. CDR3 loop: CASNLAGGPGEQLF.

The J gene is TRBJ2-7, the V gene TRBV7-9; TCRdb designates TRBD1, a call that cannot be tested without DNA. Germline loops: CDR1 SEHNR, CDR2 FQNEAQ (reference sequence). CDR3 size: 16 residues. CDR3 sequence reads: CASSSPLTGGSHEQYF.